The sample holds many counts of the clone carrying this T cell receptor beta chain. TCRdb fed the reads into MiXCR, producing one record per CDR3 protein. Here the sample spans 250,000 or so distinct CDR3 sequences, over 9% being singletons. The source of the sample is a study of T cell repertoires in cytomegalovirus infection. Overall study: Based on public TCR beta signatures, there were indications of CMV infection and of a matching HLA type.

CDR3 length: 14 amino acids. Germline V gene lookup returns CDR1 SGHTA and CDR2 FQGNSA. Trimming took 5 bases from V and 2 from J, leaving 13 bases between them. This clonotype originated in a human donor in good health (CMV status not recorded). Some clones in this sample may be carry-over from other donors' samples. Sequenced material: PBMCs. The chain uses TRBV7-2 and TRBJ2-7; D is unclear. In nucleotides, the CDR3 is TGTGCCAGCAGCCCGACTGACGGACCCTACGAGCAGTACTTC. It translates to CASSPTDGPYEQYF. The full variable domain, in which reference TRBV7-2 and TRBJ2-7 provide the parts outside the CDR3, is GAGVSQSPSNKVTEKGKDVELRCDPISGHTALYWYRQSLGQGLEFLIYFQGNSAPDKSGLPSDRFSAERTGGSVSTLTIQRTQQEDSAVYLCASSPTDGPYEQYFGPGTRLTVT.